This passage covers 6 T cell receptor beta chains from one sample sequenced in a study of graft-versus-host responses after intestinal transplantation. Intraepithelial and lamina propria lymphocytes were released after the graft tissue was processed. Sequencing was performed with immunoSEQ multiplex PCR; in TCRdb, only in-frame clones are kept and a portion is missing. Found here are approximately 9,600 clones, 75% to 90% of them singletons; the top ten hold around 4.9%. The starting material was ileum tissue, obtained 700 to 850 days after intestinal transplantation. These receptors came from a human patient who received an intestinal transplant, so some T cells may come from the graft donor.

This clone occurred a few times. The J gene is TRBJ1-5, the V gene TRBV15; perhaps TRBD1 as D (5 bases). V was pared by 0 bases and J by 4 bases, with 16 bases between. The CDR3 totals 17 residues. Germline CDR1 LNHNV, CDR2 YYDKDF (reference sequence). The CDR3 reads CATSRDGGGVRNQPQHF. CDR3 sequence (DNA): TGTGCCACCAGCAGAGATGGGGGTGGGGTCCGGAATCAGCCCCAGCATTTT.

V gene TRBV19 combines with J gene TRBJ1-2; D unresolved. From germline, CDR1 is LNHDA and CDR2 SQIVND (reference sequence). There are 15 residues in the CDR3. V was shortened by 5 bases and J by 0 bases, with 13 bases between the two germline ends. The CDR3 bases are TGTGCCAGTAGTCGGGCCGGACGGACTAACTATGGCTACACCTTC. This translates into CASSRAGRTNYGYTF.

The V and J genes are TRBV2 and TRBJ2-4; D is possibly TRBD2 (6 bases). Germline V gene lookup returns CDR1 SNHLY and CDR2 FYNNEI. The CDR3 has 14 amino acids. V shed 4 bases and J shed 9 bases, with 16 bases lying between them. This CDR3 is CASSVEGEDSIQYF. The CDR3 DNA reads TGTGCCAGCAGTGTTGAAGGGGAGGATAGCATTCAGTACTTC.

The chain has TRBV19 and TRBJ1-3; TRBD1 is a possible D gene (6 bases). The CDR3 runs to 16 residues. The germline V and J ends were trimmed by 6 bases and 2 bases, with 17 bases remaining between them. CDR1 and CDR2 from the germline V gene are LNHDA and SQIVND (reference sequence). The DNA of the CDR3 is TGTGCCAGTAGGGGTTCCTTACAGGGAACTGGAAACACCATATATTTT. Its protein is CASRGSLQGTGNTIYF.

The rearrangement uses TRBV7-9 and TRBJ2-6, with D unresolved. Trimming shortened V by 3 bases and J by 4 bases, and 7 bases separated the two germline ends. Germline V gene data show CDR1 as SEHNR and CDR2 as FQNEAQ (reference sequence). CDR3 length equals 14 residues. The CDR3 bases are TGTGCCAGCAGCTTTGGTGCAGGGGCCAACGTCCTGACTTTC. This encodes CASSFGAGANVLTF.

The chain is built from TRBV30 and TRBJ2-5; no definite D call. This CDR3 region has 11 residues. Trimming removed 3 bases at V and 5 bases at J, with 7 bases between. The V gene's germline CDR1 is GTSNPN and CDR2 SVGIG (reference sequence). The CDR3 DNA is TGTGCCTGGAGCCCCCGCGAGACCCAGTACTTC. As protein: CAWSPRETQYF.